This T cell receptor (beta chain) was profiled in a study of blood T cell repertoires in COVID-19. V lost 5 bases to trimming and J lost 2 bases; unmatched junction nucleotides: 4. The germline gives CDR1 SGHAT, CDR2 FQNNGV. The CDR3 has 14 amino acids. Enrolled through a virtual design, the participants were between about 18 and 89 years of age and came from around 25 US areas. Using immunoSEQ multiplex PCR, the repertoire was profiled, and TCRdb retains in-frame clones only, with some absent. Of 200,000 to 250,000 clones in the sample, around 85% were seen once. The source material was PBMCs or T cells enriched from blood (not recorded which). The receptor was derived from a woman aged 45-60 years in a cohort exposed to, infected with or recovered from COVID-19 (not recorded which). J is TRBJ1-2 and V is TRBV11-2; 8 bases are shared with TRBD1. The CDR3 bases are TGTGCCAGCAGCCCGACAGGGGTGAACTATGGCTACACCTTC. It specifies CASSPTGVNYGYTF.